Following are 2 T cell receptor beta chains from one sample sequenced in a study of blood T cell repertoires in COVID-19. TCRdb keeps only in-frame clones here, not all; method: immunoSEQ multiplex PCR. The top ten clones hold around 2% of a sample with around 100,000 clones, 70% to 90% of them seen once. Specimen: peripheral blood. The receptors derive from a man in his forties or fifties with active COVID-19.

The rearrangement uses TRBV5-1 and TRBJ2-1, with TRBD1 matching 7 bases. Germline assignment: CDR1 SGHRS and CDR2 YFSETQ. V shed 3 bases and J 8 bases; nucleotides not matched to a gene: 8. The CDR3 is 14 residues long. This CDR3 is CASSYGTEVHEQFF. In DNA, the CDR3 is TGCGCCAGCAGCTATGGGACAGAGGTTCATGAGCAGTTCTTC.

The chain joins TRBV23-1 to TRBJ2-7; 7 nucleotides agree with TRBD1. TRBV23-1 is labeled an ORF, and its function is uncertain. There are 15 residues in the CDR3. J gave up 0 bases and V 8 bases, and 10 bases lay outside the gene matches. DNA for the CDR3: TGCGCCAGCGTTACCGGGACAGCAAGCTCCTACGAGCAGTACTTC. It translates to CASVTGTASSYEQYF.